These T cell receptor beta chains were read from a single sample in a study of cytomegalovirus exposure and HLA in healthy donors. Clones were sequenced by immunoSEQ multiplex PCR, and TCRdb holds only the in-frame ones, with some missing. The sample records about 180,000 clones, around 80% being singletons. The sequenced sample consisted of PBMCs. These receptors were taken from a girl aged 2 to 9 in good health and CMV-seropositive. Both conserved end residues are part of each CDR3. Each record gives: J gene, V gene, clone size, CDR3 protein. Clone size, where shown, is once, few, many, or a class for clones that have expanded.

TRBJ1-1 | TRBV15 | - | CATSNPGIGLNTEAFF
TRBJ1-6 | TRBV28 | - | CASSLFGTGENSPLHF
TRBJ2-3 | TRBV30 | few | CASFLGQGVQDTQYF
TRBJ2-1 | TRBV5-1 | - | CASSLAPGAGSEQFF
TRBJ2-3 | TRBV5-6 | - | CASSLELLIGGVTDTQYF
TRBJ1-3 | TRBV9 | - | CASSDSSGNTIYF
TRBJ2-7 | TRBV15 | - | CATSREETRRTGQYF
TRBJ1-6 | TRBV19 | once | CTFHAGGSIMGSPLHF
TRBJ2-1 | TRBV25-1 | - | CASSEGLAGNEQFF
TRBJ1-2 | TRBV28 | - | CASNPPGTGGYGYTF
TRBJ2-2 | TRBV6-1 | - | CASSEVVSYGELFF
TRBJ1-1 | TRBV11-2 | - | CASSLTGQTTEAFF
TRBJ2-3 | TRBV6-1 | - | CASSDRRGPDTQYF
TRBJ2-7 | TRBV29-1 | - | CSVVHSGIRCYEQYF
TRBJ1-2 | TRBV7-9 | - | CASSFSDSSGYTF
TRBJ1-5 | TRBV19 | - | CASSIGQFNQPQHF
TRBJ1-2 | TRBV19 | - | CASITSGTTLNYGYTF
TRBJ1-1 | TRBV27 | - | CASRLNRGAEAFF
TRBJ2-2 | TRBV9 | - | CASSVGRGAANTGELFF
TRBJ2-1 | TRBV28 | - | CASSPQGGSYNEQFF
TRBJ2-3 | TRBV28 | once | CASSFKLVSDTQYF
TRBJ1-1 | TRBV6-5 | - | CASRDSLNTEAFF
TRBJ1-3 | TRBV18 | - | CASSADSGNTIYF
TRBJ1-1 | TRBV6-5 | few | CASSKKTGGGTEAFF
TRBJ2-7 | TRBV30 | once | CAFRDRDHEQYF
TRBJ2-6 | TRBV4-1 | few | CASSKEVLGANVLTF
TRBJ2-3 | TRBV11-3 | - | CASSFHWPPRQADTQYF
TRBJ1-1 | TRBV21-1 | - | CASSTRDRGFMNTEAFF
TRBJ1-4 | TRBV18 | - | CASSPPRVAGNEKLFF
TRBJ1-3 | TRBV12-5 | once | CASAPGISGNTIYF
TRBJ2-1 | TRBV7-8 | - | CASSLRKLAGDISSYNEQFF
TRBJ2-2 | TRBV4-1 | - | CASSQVGAATGELFF
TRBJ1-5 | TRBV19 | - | CARLNQPQHF
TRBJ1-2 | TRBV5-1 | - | CASSQGGDGYTF
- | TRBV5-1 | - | CASSLDRQYEQYF
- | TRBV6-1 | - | CASSEIAIPPYEQYF
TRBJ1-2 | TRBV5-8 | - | CASSSAGGANYGYTF
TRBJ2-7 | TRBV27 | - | CASSFGQGGAYEQYF
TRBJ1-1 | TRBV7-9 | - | CASSLATGNTEAFF
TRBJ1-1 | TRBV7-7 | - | CASSLRENTEAFF
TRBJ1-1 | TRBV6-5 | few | CASSYWGELNTEAFF
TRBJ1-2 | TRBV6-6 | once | CASSWPGQGYGYTF
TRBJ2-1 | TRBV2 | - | CASSDMGSRYNEQFF
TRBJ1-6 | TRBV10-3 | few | CAITRGRNSPLHF
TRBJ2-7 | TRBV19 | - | CASTPQGADYEQYF
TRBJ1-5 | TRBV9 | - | CASSATGFRSQPQHF
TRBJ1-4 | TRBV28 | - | CASSLGTGGDEKLFF
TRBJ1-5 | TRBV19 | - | CASSIRWGDKIQPQHF
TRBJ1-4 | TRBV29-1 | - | CSVARQGYEKLFF
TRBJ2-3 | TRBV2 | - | CASSTPDAWDTSSTDTQYF
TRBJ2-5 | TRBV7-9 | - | CASSLVSWREVRETQYF
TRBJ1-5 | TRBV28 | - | CATERTGGGQPQHF
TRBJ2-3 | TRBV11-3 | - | CASRSRGKTDTQYF
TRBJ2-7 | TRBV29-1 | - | CSVVSGSSRDHEQYF